This T cell receptor (beta chain) was obtained from a study of cytomegalovirus exposure and HLA in healthy donors. Study-level information: It was reported in a later analysis that the same platform had been used for the approximately 110 validation repertoires as for the roughly 700 first-cohort repertoires.

General study points: It was reportedly the case that the classifier diagnosed cytomegalovirus status with high specificity and sensitivity.

The assay was immunoSEQ multiplex PCR, and TCRdb's table has in-frame clones only and misses some. Counted here are over 120,000 clones, approximately 90% occurring once; the ten biggest clones make up 4.5%. J was trimmed by 4 bases and V by 1 base; bases with no gene match: 7. This CDR3 has 16 residues. Germline V CDR1 and CDR2: LGHNA, YNFKEQ. Notes on this clone: Its antigen remains unidentified.

The material sequenced was PBMCs. The source of this sequence is a man younger than 35 in good health and CMV-seropositive. The J gene is TRBJ1-3, the V gene TRBV4-2; TRBD1 matches at 7 bases. In DNA form, the CDR3 reads TGTGCCAGCAGCCAAGTTCGAGGGGGCGACGGAAACACCATATATTTT. It specifies CASSQVRGGDGNTIYF.